The text below deals with one TCR beta chain. Libraries were prepared by immunoSEQ multiplex PCR; TCRdb keeps only in-frame clonotypes and omits some of them. The sample has about 1,600 clones; roughly 24% are singletons. The J segment lost 8 bases and the V segment lost 4 bases, leaving 13 bases of the junction unmatched. Germline V gene lookup returns CDR1 MNHGY and CDR2 SAAAGT. CDR3 size: 16 residues. These data originate in a study of T cells in localized non-small cell lung cancer. This rearrangement joins TRBV6-8 to TRBJ1-2; 10 positions agree with TRBD1. This receptor was taken from a male donor at least 60 years old with stage II lung adenocarcinoma. This sample comprised lung tumor tissue, obtained before any cancer treatment. In nucleotides, the CDR3 is TGTGCCAGCAGTTTGCTCCCGGGACAGGGGCCCGGAGGCTACACCTTC. Its translation is CASSLLPGQGPGGYTF.